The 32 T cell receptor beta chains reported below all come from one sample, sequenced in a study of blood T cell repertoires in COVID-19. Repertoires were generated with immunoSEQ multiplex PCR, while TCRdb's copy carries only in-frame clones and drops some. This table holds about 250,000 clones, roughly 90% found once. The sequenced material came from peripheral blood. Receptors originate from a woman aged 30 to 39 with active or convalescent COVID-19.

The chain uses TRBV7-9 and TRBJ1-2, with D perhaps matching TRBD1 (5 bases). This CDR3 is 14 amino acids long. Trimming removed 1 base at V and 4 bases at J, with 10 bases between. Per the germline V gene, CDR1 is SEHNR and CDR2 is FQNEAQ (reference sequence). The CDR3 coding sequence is TGTGCCAGCAGCTTAGGGGGCAGCCCCTATGGCTACACCTTC. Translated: CASSLGGSPYGYTF.

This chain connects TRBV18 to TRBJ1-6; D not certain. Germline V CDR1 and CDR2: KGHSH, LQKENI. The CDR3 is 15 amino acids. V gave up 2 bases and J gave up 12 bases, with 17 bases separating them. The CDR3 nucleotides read TGTGCCAGCTCACCAGGGCAGGCCCCCTCCTTACCCCTCCACTTT. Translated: CASSPGQAPSLPLHF.

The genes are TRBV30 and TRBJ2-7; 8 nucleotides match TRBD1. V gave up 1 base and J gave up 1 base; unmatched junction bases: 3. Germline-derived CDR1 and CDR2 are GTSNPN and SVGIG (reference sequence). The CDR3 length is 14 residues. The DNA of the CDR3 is TGTGCCTGGAGTGCCCACAGGGGGTCCTACGAGCAGTACTTC. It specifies CAWSAHRGSYEQYF.

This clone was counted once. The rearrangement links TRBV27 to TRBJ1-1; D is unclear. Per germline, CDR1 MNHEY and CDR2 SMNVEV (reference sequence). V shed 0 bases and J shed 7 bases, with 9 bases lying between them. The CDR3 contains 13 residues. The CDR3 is CASSLSEGLEAFF. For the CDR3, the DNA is TGTGCCAGCAGTTTATCGGAGGGCCTTGAAGCTTTCTTT.

The CDR3 loop reads CASSSLGGSYNEQFF. The CDR3 DNA reads TGTGCCAGCAGCTCCCTGGGGGGCTCCTACAATGAGCAGTTCTTC. The chain couples TRBV7-2 to TRBJ2-1; possibly TRBD2 for D (6 bases). V was clipped by 4 bases and J by 0 bases, with 10 bases between them. Looked up from germline, CDR1 is SGHTA and CDR2 is FQGNSA. This CDR3 comprises 15 residues.

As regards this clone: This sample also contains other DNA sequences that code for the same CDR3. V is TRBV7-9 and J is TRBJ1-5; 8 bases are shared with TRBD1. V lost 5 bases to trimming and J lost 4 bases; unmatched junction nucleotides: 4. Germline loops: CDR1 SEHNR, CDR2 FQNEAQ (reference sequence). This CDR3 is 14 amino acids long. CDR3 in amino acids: CASSPGQGNQPQHF. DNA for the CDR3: TGTGCCAGCAGCCCCGGACAGGGTAATCAGCCCCAGCATTTT.

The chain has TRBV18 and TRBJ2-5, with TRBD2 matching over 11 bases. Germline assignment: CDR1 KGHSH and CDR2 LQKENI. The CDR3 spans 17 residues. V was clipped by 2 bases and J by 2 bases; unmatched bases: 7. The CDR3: CASSPRMASGGQETQYF. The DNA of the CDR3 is TGTGCCAGCTCACCAAGGATGGCTAGCGGGGGGCAAGAGACCCAGTACTTC.

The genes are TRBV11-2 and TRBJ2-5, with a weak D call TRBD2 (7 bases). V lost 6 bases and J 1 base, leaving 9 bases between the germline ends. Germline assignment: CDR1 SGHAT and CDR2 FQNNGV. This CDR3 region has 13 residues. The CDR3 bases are TGTGCCAGCAGTAGGGGGGGCCAAGAGACCCAGTACTTC. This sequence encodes CASSRGGQETQYF.

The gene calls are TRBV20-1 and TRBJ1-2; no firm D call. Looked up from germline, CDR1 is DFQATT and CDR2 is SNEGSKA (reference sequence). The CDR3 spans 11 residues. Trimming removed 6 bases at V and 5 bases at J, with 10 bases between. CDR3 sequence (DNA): TGCAGTGCCCCCTGGCAGTATGGCTACACCTTC. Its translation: CSAPWQYGYTF.

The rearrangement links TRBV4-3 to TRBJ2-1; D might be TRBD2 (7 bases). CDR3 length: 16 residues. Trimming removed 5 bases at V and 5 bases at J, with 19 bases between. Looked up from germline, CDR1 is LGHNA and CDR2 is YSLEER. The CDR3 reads CASSLGGGEGNNEQFF. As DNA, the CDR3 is TGCGCCAGCAGCTTAGGGGGAGGGGAGGGGAACAATGAGCAGTTCTTC.

CDR3 sequence reads: CASSQNRARNEKLFF. CDR3 in DNA: TGTGCCAGCAGCCAAAACAGGGCACGTAATGAAAAACTGTTTTTT. V is TRBV3-1 (or the pseudogene TRBV3-2) and J is TRBJ1-4; possible D gene TRBD1, 6 bases. The CDR3 runs to 15 residues. Trimming shortened V by 2 bases and J by 4 bases, and 11 bases separated the two germline ends. Germline V gene sequence: CDR1 LGHDT, CDR2 YNNKEL (reference sequence).

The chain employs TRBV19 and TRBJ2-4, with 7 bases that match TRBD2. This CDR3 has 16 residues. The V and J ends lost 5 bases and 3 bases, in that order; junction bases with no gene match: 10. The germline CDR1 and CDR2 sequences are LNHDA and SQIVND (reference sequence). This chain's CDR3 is CASSLGLGGGKNIQYF. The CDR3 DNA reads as TGTGCCAGTAGTCTCGGTTTGGGCGGGGGCAAAAACATTCAGTACTTC.

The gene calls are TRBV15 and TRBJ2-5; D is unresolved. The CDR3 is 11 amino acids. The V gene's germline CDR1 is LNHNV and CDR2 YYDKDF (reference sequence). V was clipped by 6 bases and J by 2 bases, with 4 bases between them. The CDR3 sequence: CATSSQETQYF. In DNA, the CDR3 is TGTGCCACCAGTTCGCAAGAGACCCAGTACTTC.

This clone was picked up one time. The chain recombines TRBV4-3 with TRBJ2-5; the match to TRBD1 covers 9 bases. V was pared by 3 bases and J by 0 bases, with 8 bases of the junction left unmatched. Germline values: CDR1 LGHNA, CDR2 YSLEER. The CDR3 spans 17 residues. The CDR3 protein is CASSHDRGQGYQETQYF. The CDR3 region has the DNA TGCGCCAGCAGCCATGACCGGGGACAGGGCTACCAAGAGACCCAGTACTTC.

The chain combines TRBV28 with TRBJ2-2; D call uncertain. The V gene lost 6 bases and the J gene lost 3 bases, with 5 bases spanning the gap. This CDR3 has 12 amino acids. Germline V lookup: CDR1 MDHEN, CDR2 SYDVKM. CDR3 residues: CASSHYTGELFF. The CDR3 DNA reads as TGTGCCAGCAGCCACTACACCGGGGAGCTGTTTTTT. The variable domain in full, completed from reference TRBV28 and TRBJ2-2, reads DVKVTQSSRYLVKRTGEKVFLECVQDMDHENMFWYRQDPGLGLRLIYFSYDVKMKEKGDIPEGYSVSREKKERFSLILESASTNQTSMYLCASSHYTGELFFGEGSRLTVL.

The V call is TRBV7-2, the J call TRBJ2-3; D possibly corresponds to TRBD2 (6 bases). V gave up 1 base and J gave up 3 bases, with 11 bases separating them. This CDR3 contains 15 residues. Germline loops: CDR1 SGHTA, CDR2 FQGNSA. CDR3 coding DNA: TGTGCCAGCAGCTTAGGGGCGGGGCTTACAGATACGCAGTATTTT. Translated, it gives CASSLGAGLTDTQYF. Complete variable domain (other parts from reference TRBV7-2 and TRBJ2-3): GAGVSQSPSNKVTEKGKDVELRCDPISGHTALYWYRQSLGQGLEFLIYFQGNSAPDKSGLPSDRFSAERTGGSVSTLTIQRTQQEDSAVYLCASSLGAGLTDTQYFGPGTRLTVL.

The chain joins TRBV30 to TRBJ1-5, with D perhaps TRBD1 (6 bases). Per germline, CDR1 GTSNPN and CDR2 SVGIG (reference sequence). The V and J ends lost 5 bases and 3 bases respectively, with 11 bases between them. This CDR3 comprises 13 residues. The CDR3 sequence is CAWATGFNQPQHF. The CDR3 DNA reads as TGTGCCTGGGCCACAGGGTTCAATCAGCCCCAGCATTTT.

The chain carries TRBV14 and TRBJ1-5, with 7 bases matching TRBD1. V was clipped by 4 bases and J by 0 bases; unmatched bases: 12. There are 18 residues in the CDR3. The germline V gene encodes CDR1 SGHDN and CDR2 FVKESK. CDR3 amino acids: CASSRTTGTVSSNQPQHF. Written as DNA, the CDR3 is TGTGCCAGCAGCCGGACAACAGGGACAGTTAGTAGCAATCAGCCCCAGCATTTT.

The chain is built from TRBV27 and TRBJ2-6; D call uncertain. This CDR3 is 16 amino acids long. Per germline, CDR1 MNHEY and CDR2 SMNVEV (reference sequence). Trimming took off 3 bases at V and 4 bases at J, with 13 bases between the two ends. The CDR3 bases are TGTGCCAGCAGTTTTGTCGCACCCTACGGGGCCAACGTCCTGACTTTC. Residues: CASSFVAPYGANVLTF.

CDR3 amino acids: CASSADRGRADTQYF. CDR3 DNA sequence: TGTGCCAGCTCAGCGGACAGGGGTCGTGCAGATACGCAGTATTTT. This chain connects TRBV18 to TRBJ2-3, with 9 positions matching TRBD1. CDR1 is KGHSH, CDR2 LQKENI, per germline. The CDR3 length is 15 residues. V lost 5 bases to trimming and J lost 4 bases; unmatched junction nucleotides: 7. The full variable domain, completed using reference TRBV18 and TRBJ2-3, is NAGVMQNPRHLVRRRGQEARLRCSPMKGHSHVYWYRQLPEEGLKFMVYLQKENIIDESGMPKERFSAEFPKEGPSILRIQQVVRGDSAAYFCASSADRGRADTQYFGPGTRLTVL.

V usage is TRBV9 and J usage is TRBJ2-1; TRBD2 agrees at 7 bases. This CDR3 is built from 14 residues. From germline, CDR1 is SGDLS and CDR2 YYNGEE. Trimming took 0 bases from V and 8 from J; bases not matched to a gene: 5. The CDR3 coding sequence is TGTGCCAGCAGCGTAGCGTGGGGGGGTGATGAGCAGTTCTTC. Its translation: CASSVAWGGDEQFF. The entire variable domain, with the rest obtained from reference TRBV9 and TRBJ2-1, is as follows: DSGVTQTPKHLITATGQRVTLRCSPRSGDLSVYWYQQSLDQGLQFLIQYYNGEERAKGNILERFSAQQFPDLHSELNLSSLELGDSALYFCASSVAWGGDEQFFGPGTRLTVL.

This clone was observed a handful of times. CDR3: CASSEVRTGAEKLFF. The CDR3 bases are TGTGCCAGCAGTGAAGTGCGGACAGGAGCCGAAAAACTGTTTTTT. V gene TRBV6-1 combines with J gene TRBJ1-4; 7 nucleotides align to TRBD1. Germline V gene lookup returns CDR1 MNHNS and CDR2 SASEGT. Trimming cost V 1 base and J 8 bases; bases outside gene matches: 7. The CDR3 extends over 15 amino acids.

This CDR3 is CASSSGQPVGRFEKLFF. As DNA, the CDR3 is TGCGCCAGCAGCTCGGGACAGCCCGTAGGGCGGTTTGAAAAACTGTTTTTT. The chain combines TRBV5-1 with TRBJ1-4; 7 bases are a match to TRBD1. In germline, CDR1 is SGHRS, CDR2 YFSETQ. The CDR3 is 17 residues long. J was trimmed by 7 bases and V by 3 bases; bases with no gene match: 15.

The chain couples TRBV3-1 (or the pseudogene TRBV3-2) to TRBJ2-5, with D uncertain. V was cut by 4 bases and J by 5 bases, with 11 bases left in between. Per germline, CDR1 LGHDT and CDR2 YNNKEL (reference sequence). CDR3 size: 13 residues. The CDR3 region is CASSLRSSETQYF. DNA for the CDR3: TGTGCCAGCAGCCTGAGGTCAAGTGAGACCCAGTACTTC.

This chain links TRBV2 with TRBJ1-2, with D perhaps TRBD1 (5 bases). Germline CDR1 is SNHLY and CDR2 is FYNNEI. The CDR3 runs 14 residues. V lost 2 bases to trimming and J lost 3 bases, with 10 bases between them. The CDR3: CASSELGGDYGYTF. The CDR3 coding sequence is TGTGCCAGCAGTGAACTGGGGGGGGACTATGGCTACACCTTC.

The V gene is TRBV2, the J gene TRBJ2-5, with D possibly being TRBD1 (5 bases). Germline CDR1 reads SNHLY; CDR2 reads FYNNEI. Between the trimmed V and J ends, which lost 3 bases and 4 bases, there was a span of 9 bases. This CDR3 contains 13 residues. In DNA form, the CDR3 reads TGTGCCAGCAGTGACAGGGTGGGAGAGACCCAGTACTTC. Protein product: CASSDRVGETQYF.

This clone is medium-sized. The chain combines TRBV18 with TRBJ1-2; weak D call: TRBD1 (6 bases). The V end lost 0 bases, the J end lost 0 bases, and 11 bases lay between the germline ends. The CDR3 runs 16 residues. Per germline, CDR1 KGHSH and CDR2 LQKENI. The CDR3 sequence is CASSPPTGLANYGYTF. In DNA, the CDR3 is TGTGCCAGCTCACCACCGACAGGCCTAGCTAACTATGGCTACACCTTC.

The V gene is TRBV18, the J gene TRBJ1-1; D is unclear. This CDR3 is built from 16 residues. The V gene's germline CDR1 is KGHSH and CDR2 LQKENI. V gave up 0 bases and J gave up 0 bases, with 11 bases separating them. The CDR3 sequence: CASSPPLRGMNTEAFF. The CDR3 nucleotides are TGTGCCAGCTCACCACCACTACGAGGTATGAACACTGAAGCTTTCTTT.

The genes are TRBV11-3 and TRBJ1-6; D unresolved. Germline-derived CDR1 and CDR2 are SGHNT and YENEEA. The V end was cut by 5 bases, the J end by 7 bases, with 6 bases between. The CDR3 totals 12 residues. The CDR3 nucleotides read TGTGCCAGCAGCATCGGGAATTCACCCCTCCACTTT. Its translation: CASSIGNSPLHF. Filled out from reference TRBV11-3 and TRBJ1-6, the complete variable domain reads EAGVVQSPRYKIIEKKQPVAFWCNPISGHNTLYWYLQNLGQGPELLIRYENEEAVDDSQLPKDRFSAERLKGVDSTLKIQPAELGDSAVYLCASSIGNSPLHFGNGTRLTVT.

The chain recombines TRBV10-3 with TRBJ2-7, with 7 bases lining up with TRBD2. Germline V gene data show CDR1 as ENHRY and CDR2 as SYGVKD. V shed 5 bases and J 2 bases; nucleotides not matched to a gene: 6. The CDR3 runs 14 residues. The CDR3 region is CAISRLADPYEQYF. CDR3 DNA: TGTGCCATCAGTAGACTAGCCGACCCCTACGAGCAGTACTTC.

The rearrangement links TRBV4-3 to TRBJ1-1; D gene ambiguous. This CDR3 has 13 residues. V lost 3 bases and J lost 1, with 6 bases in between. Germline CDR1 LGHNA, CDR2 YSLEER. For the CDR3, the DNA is TGCGCCAGCAGCCAGAGTGGGAACACTGAAGCTTTCTTT. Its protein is CASSQSGNTEAFF.

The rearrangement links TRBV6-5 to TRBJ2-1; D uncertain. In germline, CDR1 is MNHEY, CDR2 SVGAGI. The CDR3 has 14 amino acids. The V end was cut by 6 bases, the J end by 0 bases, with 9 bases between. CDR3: CASSGRSSYNEQFF. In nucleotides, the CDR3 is TGTGCCAGCAGCGGAAGGAGCTCCTACAATGAGCAGTTCTTC.